One sample yielded the 21 T cell receptor beta chains listed below, sequenced in a study of blood T cells in healthy people across ages. It was with a sample-barcoded 5' primer and a J-beta primer mix that a second PCR of roughly 6 to 12 cycles was run. A single record per CDR3 protein comes from TCRdb applying MiXCR to the 5' RACE reads. The sample has roughly 2 million distinct CDR3 sequences; around half are singletons. Specimen: blood. These receptor sequences come from a middle-aged woman in good health.

This clonotype occurred once. The rearrangement joins TRBV27 to TRBJ2-7; 7 bases line up with TRBD1. Germline trimming cut 1 base from V and 6 bases from J; bases unmatched to any gene: 9. Germline-derived CDR1 and CDR2 are MNHEY and SMNVEV (reference sequence). This CDR3 is built from 15 residues. Here the CDR3 DNA reads TGTGCCAGCAGTTTATTGGGTGACAGGGTGGGCGAGCAGTACTTC. Its translation: CASSLLGDRVGEQYF.

The chain has TRBV7-2 and TRBJ2-7, with 8 nucleotides matching TRBD2. CDR3 length: 16 amino acids. Trimming took 5 bases from V and 2 from J; bases not matched to a gene: 11. Germline loops: CDR1 SGHTA, CDR2 FQGNSA. In DNA form, the CDR3 reads TGTGCCAGCAGCCTATCGTGGGCGGGGGGTGCCTACGAGCAGTACTTC. Residues: CASSLSWAGGAYEQYF.

The CDR3: CASSHRPGGNEQFF. The CDR3 DNA sequence: TGTGCCAGCAGTCACAGACCCGGCGGCAATGAGCAGTTCTTC. The J gene is TRBJ2-1, the V gene TRBV13; D uncertain. The CDR3 runs to 14 residues. Per the germline V gene, CDR1 is PRHDT and CDR2 is FYEKMQ (reference sequence). V dropped 6 bases and J dropped 6 bases, with 15 bases sitting between them.

On this clonotype: The junction departs from germline at one end; a sequencing error may be responsible. The J gene is TRBJ2-3, the V gene TRBV10-3; D is unresolved. Germline V CDR1 and CDR2: ENHRY, SYGVKD. The CDR3 covers 14 residues. This CDR3 reads CAIGDGVSGDTQYF. CDR3 coding DNA: TGTGCCATCGGTGATGGGGTCAGTGGCGATACGCAGTATTTT.

The chain employs TRBV7-3 and TRBJ1-3, with 9 bases lining up with TRBD1. From germline, CDR1 is SGHTA and CDR2 FQGTGA. The CDR3 is 15 residues long. V shed 4 bases, J shed 2 bases, and the junction held 3 bases outside the gene matches. The CDR3 reads CASSYGTGPGNTIYF. The CDR3 DNA reads as TGTGCCAGCAGCTATGGGACAGGGCCTGGAAACACCATATATTTT.

The chain combines TRBV5-1 with TRBJ2-1; TRBD2 matches 8 bases. CDR1 is SGHRS, CDR2 YFSETQ, per germline. V was clipped by 1 base and J by 4 bases; unmatched bases: 4. The CDR3 spans 15 residues. In nucleotides, the CDR3 is TGCGCCAGCAGCTTGAGAGCGGGGGCGTACAATGAGCAGTTCTTC. It specifies CASSLRAGAYNEQFF.

The chain is built from TRBV20-1 and TRBJ2-7, with 8 bases identical to TRBD2. CDR3 length: 13 residues. V shed 7 bases, J shed 10 bases, and the junction held 15 bases outside the gene matches. Germline CDR1 DFQATT, CDR2 SNEGSKA (reference sequence). The CDR3 protein is CSVKAGLENVQYF. In DNA, the CDR3 is TGCAGTGTTAAGGCGGGACTAGAAAACGTTCAGTACTTC.

The V gene is TRBV12-3 or TRBV12-4, the J gene TRBJ1-2; TRBD1 matches at 7 bases. This CDR3 is built from 15 residues. The ends lost 3 bases at V and 7 bases at J; junction bases unmatched: 11. This chain's CDR3 is CASSFSGTALCGYTF. For the CDR3, the DNA is TGTGCCAGCAGTTTCAGTGGGACAGCACTCTGTGGCTACACCTTC.

This clonotype was observed a few times. V gene TRBV7-2 combines with J gene TRBJ1-2; perhaps TRBD1 as D (5 bases). This CDR3 is built from 17 residues. Per the germline V gene, CDR1 is SGHTA and CDR2 is FQGNSA. Trimming stripped 2 bases from V and 1 base from J, with 17 bases between. CDR3 loop: CASSLSSHRTNNYGYTF. In nucleotides, the CDR3 is TGTGCCAGCAGCTTAAGTTCCCACAGGACAAATAACTATGGCTACACCTTC.

This clonotype was detected ten times or more. The DNA is omitted, as the CDR3 cannot be located on it reliably, and the CDR3 follows TCRdb's listing. The V call is TRBV12-3 or TRBV12-4, the J call TRBJ2-1. The CDR3 has 11 amino acids, counting both end residues. The CDR3 sequence: CASSFGNGQFF.

This clonotype was counted only a few times. The J gene is TRBJ1-2, the V gene TRBV5-1, with 10 bases that match TRBD1. There are 16 residues in the CDR3. Germline V CDR1 and CDR2: SGHRS, YFSETQ. The V gene end was trimmed by 4 bases and the J gene end by 2 bases; junction bases not matched to a gene: 8. The CDR3 loop reads CASSARQGAMNYGYTF. The DNA of the CDR3 is TGCGCCAGCAGCGCAAGACAGGGGGCGATGAACTATGGCTACACCTTC.

The V call is TRBV5-5, the J call TRBJ1-2; TRBD1 aligns across 9 bases. This CDR3 is 17 amino acids long. CDR1 is SGHKS and CDR2 is YYEKEE in the germline V gene (reference sequence). Trimming removed 1 base from V and 4 bases from J; junction bases left unmatched: 11. The CDR3 sequence is CASSLMRGTGFAYGYTF. CDR3 in DNA: TGTGCCAGCAGCTTGATGAGGGGGACAGGGTTTGCCTATGGCTACACCTTC.

The chain links TRBV20-1 to TRBJ2-7; D remains ambiguous. With 1 base removed from V and 3 bases from J, the gap between germline ends came to 10 bases. The germline V gene encodes CDR1 DFQATT and CDR2 SNEGSKA (reference sequence). The CDR3 consists of 13 residues. CDR3 DNA sequence: TGCAGTGCTAGAGGCGGCGCCGACTACGAGCAGTACTTC. As protein: CSARGGADYEQYF.

As to this clonotype: One end of the junction fails to match germline, which may point to a read error. V is TRBV12-3 or TRBV12-4 and J is TRBJ2-2; D possibly corresponds to TRBD2 (6 bases). CDR3 length equals 16 residues. CDR3 sequence: CASSLAVLLVVGELFF. The DNA for the CDR3 is TGTGCAAGCAGTTTAGCGGTTCTCCTCGTTGTCGGGGAGCTGTTTTTT.

The rearrangement joins TRBV7-9 to TRBJ1-2; D is unclear. The germline CDR1 and CDR2 sequences are SEHNR and FQNEAQ (reference sequence). V lost 7 bases to trimming and J lost 4 bases, with 10 bases between them. This CDR3 region has 12 residues. The CDR3 DNA reads TGTGCCAGCACCTCCTCTGGCTATGGCTACACCTTC. It is translated as CASTSSGYGYTF.

The chain recombines TRBV12-5 with TRBJ1-1, with 8 bases aligning to TRBD1. This CDR3 is 12 amino acids long. Losses at the gene ends were 7 bases for V and 6 bases for J; bases not matched to a gene: 4. From germline, CDR1 is LGHNT and CDR2 FRNRAP. Written as DNA, the CDR3 is TGTGCTAGTGCTTCGGACAGGGCTGAAGCTTTCTTT. This codes for CASASDRAEAFF.

In its sample, this clonotype was seen many times. A junction end diverges from the germline sequence, so it may reflect a read error. The CDR3: CASSGTYEQYF. In nucleotides, the CDR3 is TGTGCCAGCAGCGGGACCTACGAGCAGTACTTC. The rearrangement uses TRBV10-2 and TRBJ2-7; 7 bases match TRBD2. CDR3 length: 11 amino acids. CDR1 is WSHSY, CDR2 SAAADI, per germline.

On this clonotype itself: One end of the junction varies from germline; a read error may be responsible. This rearrangement joins TRBV3-1 to TRBJ2-3; TRBD2 aligns across 10 bases. Germline CDR1 LGHDT, CDR2 YNNKEL (reference sequence). CDR3 size: 14 residues. CDR3 in amino acids: CARSPGLAEPTQYF. CDR3 bases: TGTGCCCGCAGCCCAGGACTAGCGGAGCCTACGCAGTATTTT.

This sequence joins TRBV11-2 and TRBJ2-5; 8 bases match TRBD1. CDR3 length: 13 amino acids. Per the germline V gene, CDR1 is SGHAT and CDR2 is FQNNGV. After removal of 5 bases from V and 5 bases from J, the junction contained 4 bases not matched to a gene. The DNA for the CDR3 is TGTGCCAGCAGCGGCGGACAGGGCGAGACCCAGTACTTC. This gives the protein CASSGGQGETQYF.

The rearrangement links TRBV20-1 to TRBJ2-7, with D tentatively TRBD2 (5 bases). CDR1 and CDR2 (germline): DFQATT, SNEGSKA (reference sequence). The CDR3 covers 15 residues. V dropped 1 base and J dropped 5 bases, with 18 bases sitting between them. CDR3 nucleotides: TGCAGTGCTAGAGTAACGGGGAGATTAAGTGACGAGCAGTACTTC. Translating gives CSARVTGRLSDEQYF.

The chain employs TRBV5-1 and TRBJ2-1; TRBD1 matches 7 bases. With 0 bases clipped from V and 6 bases from J, the junction kept 12 bases outside the gene matches. CDR1 and CDR2 from the germline V gene are SGHRS and YFSETQ. The CDR3 has 17 residues. CDR3 DNA: TGCGCCAGCAGCTTGGAACCTCGGGGACAGTCGACCAATGAGCAGTTCTTC. It is translated as CASSLEPRGQSTNEQFF. Full variable domain (remainder filled in from reference TRBV5-1 and TRBJ2-1): KAGVTQTPRYLIKTRGQQVTLSCSPISGHRSVSWYQQTPGQGLQFLFEYFSETQRNKGNFPGRFSGRQFSNSRSEMNVSTLELGDSALYLCASSLEPRGQSTNEQFFGPGTRLTVL.